This TCR beta chain was retrieved from a study of blood T cell repertoires in COVID-19. Study at large: The origin of the acute and convalescent COVID-19 samples was the United States, Italy and Spain.

The CDR3 runs 16 residues. Germline lookup yields CDR1 SGHRS and CDR2 YFSETQ. V was cut by 0 bases and J by 4 bases, with 15 bases left in between. This table comes from immunoSEQ multiplex PCR, and its TCRdb copy is limited to in-frame clones, with some not included. Of fewer than 300,000 clones listed, less than 90% were seen once; the top ten hold 4%. The sample consisted of peripheral blood. J is TRBJ2-3 and V is TRBV5-1; no firm D call. The sequence was collected from a man in his 60s who had recovered from COVID-19. The CDR3 region has the DNA TGCGCCAGCAGCTTGGAGATTCGCGCCGAAGCAGATACGCAGTATTTT. Its translation is CASSLEIRAEADTQYF.